The table lists the clone carrying this T cell receptor beta chain with a count of one. Its antigen is undetermined. The entry originates in a study of OX40 agonist ivuxolimab in advanced cancers. About the research overall: Of mixed ages from about 20 to 85 and averaging around 60 years, the group was 65% to 85% male.

Overall study findings and caveats: Normalized expansion of T-cell clones was also low for some nonresponders. Some of the lowest clonal expansion was seen in partial responders at 0.1-3.0 mg/kg.

Trimming cost V 2 bases and J 5 bases, with 16 bases left between them. This CDR3 spans 16 amino acids. The V gene's germline CDR1 is LGHNA and CDR2 YNFKEQ. Here immunoSEQ multiplex PCR was the method, and the copy in TCRdb shows in-frame clones only, minus some. There are 80,000 or so clones in the sample; 85% to 95% occur only once, and 0.32% lies in the top ten. This TCR was sampled from an adult with an advanced solid tumor such as melanoma, head and neck, liver or kidney cancer. The rearrangement joins TRBV4-2 to TRBJ1-5; TRBD1 is a possible D gene (5 bases). Sequencing was performed on CD4+ or CD8+ T cells sorted from blood, taken in a trial of the OX40 agonist ivuxolimab. This chain's CDR3 is CASSQKPGTEDQPQHF. For the CDR3, the DNA is TGTGCCAGCAGCCAAAAACCCGGGACTGAAGATCAGCCCCAGCATTTT.